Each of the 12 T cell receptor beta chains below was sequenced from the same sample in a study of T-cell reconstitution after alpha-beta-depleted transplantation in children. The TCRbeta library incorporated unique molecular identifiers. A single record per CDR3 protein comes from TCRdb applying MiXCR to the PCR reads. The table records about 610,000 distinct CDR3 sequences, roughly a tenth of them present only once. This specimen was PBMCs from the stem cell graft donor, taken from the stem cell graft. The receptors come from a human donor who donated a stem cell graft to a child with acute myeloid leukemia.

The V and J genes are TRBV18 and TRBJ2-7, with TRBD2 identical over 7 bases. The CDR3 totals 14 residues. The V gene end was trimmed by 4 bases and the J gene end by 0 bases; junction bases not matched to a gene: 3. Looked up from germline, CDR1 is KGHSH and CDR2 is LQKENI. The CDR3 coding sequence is TGTGCCAGCTCACACAGCGGGGTCTCCTACGAGCAGTACTTC. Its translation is CASSHSGVSYEQYF.

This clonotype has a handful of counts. The CDR3 DNA is TGCAGCGTTGTTTATGTCGGAGGGACCGGGGAGCTGTTTTTT. This translates into CSVVYVGGTGELFF. The J gene is TRBJ2-2, the V gene TRBV29-1, with D perhaps TRBD2 (6 bases). Germline assignment: CDR1 SQVTM and CDR2 ANQGSEA. Trimming left V 4 bases short and J 5 bases short, with 14 bases between. CDR3 size: 14 residues.

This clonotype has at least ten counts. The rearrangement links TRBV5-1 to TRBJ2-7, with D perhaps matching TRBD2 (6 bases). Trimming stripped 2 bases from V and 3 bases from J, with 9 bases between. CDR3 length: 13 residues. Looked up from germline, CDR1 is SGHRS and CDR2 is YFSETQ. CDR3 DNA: TGCGCCAGCAGCTTATTAGCGGACTACGAGCAGTACTTC. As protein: CASSLLADYEQYF.

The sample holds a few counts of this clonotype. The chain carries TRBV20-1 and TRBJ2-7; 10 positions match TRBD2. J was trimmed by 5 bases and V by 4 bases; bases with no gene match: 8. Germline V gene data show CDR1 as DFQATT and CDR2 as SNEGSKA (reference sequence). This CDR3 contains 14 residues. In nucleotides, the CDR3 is TGCAGTGCTACCAAGCGGGAGGGAGGGGACGAGCAGTACTTC. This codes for CSATKREGGDEQYF.

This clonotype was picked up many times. The CDR3 DNA sequence: TGTGCCAGCAGCTTAGGGGGGGGGATTCAGTACTTC. This sequence encodes CASSLGGGIQYF. The rearrangement uses TRBV7-9 and TRBJ2-4, with 7 positions matching TRBD2. Germline assignment: CDR1 SEHNR and CDR2 FQNEAQ (reference sequence). J lost 10 bases, V lost 1 base, and 1 base had no gene match. The CDR3 length is 12 residues.

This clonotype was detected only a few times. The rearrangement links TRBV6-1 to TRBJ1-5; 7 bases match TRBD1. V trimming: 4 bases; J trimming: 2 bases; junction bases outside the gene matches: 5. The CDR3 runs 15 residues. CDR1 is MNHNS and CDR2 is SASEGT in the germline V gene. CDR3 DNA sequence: TGTGCCAGCAGTGTAGGACAGGCCGGCAATCAGCCCCAGCATTTT. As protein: CASSVGQAGNQPQHF.

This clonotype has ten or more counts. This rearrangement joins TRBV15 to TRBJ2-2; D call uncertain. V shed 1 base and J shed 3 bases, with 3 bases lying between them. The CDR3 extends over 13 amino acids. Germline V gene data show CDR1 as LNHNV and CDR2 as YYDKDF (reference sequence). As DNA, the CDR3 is TGTGCCACCAGCAGAGGGGACACCGGGGAGCTGTTTTTT. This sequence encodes CATSRGDTGELFF.

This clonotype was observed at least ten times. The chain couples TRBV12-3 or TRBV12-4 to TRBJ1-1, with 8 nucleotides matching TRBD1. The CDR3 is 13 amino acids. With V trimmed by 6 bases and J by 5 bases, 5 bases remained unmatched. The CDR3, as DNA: TGTGCCAGCAGCACGACAGGGGTTACTGAAGCTTTCTTT. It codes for CASSTTGVTEAFF.

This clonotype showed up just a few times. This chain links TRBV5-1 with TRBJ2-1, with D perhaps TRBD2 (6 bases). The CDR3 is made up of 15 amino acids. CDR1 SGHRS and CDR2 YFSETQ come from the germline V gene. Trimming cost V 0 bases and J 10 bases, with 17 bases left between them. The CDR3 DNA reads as TGCGCCAGCAGCTTGGGACTAGGTGGTAAGGGAGAGCAGTTCTTC. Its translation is CASSLGLGGKGEQFF. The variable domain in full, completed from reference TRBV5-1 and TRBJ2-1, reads KAGVTQTPRYLIKTRGQQVTLSCSPISGHRSVSWYQQTPGQGLQFLFEYFSETQRNKGNFPGRFSGRQFSNSRSEMNVSTLELGDSALYLCASSLGLGGKGEQFFGPGTRLTVL.

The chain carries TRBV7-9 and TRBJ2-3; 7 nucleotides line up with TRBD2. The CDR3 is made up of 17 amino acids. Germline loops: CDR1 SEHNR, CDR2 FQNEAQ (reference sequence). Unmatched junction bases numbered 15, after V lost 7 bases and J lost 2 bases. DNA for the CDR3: TGTGCCAGCACCCCCCGGGGGGACTCCTGGATCACAGATACGCAGTATTTT. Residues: CASTPRGDSWITDTQYF. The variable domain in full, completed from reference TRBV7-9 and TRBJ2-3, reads DTGVSQNPRHKITKRGQNVTFRCDPISEHNRLYWYRQTLGQGPEFLTYFQNEAQLEKSRLLSDRFSAERPKGSFSTLEIQRTEQGDSAMYLCASTPRGDSWITDTQYFGPGTRLTVL.

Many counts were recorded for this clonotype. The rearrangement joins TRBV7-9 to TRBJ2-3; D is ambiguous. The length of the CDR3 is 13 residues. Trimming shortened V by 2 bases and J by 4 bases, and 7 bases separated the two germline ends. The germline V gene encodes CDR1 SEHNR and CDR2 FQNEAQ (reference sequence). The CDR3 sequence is CASSLFGPDTQYF. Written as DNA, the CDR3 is TGTGCCAGCAGCTTATTTGGACCAGATACGCAGTATTTT.

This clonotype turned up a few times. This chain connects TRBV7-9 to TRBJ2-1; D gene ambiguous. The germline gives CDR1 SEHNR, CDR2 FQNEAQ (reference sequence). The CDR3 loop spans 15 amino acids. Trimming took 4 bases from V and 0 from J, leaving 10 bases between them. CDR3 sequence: CASSYHRTSYNEQFF. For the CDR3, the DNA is TGTGCCAGCAGCTACCACCGGACCTCCTACAATGAGCAGTTCTTC.